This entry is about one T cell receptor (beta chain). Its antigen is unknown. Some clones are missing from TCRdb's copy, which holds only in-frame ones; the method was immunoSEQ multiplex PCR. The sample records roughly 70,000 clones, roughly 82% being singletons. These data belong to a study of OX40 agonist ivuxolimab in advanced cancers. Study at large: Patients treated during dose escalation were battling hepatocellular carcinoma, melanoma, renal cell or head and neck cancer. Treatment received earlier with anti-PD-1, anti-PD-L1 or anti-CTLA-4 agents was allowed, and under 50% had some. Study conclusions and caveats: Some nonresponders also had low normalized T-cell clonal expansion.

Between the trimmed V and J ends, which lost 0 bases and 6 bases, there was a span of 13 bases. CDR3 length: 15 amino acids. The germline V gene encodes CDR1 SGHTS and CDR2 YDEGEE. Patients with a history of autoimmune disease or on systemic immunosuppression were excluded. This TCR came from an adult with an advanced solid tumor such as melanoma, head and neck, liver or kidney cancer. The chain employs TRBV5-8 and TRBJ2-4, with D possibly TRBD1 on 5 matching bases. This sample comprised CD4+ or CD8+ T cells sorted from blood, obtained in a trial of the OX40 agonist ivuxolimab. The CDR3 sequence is CASSLVPGALNIQYF. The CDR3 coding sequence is TGTGCCAGCAGCTTGGTACCTGGGGCTTTAAACATTCAGTACTTC.